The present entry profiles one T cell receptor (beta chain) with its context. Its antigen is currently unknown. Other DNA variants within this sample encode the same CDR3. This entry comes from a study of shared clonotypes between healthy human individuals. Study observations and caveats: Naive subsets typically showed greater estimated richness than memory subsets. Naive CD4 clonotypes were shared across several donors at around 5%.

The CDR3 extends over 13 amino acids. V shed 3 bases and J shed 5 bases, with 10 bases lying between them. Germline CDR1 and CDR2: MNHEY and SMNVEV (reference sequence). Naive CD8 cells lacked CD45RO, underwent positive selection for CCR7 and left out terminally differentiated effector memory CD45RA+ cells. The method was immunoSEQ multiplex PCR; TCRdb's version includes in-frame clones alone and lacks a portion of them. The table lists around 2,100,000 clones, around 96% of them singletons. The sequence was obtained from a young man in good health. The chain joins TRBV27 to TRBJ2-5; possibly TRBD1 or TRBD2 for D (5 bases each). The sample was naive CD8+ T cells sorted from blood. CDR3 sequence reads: CASSFGGRETQYF. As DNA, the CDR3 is TGTGCCAGCAGTTTTGGGGGACGGGAGACCCAGTACTTC.